This T cell receptor (beta chain) was recovered during a study of shared clonotypes between healthy human individuals. In this sample, this clone turned up once. The CDR3 covers 14 residues. Trimming removed 9 bases at V and 4 bases at J, with 18 bases between. Germline V lookup: CDR1 MDHEN, CDR2 SYDVKM. Profiling relied on immunoSEQ multiplex PCR, and the TCRdb table lists in-frame clones only, not all of them. Here the sample spans around 2.5 million clones, 93% being singletons. V is TRBV28 and J is TRBJ1-2; D is possibly TRBD1 (5 bases). Input material: naive CD4+ T cells from PBMCs. Stated subset: CD45RA+ positively selected. This sequence was found in a man aged 18 to 30 in good health. Some clones in this sample may be carry-over from other donors' samples. The CDR3, as DNA: TGTGCCAGTAGATTACCGGGGCCGGGCTATGGCTACACCTTC. Its protein is CASRLPGPGYGYTF.